These 32 T cell receptor beta chains came from one sample sequenced in a study of OX40 agonist ivuxolimab in advanced cancers. Libraries were built with the immunoSEQ multiplex PCR assay. The immuneACCESS repertoire file appears here via TCRdb, limited to in-frame rearrangements. These files lack a portion of the clones; in checked studies, under half of the deficit traces to unresolved V genes, and the cause of the others is not known. The sample has roughly 65,000 clones on record, roughly 80% of them singletons. The ten largest clones add up to 3% to 4% of the sample. Sequencing used CD4+ or CD8+ T cells sorted from blood, obtained in a trial of the OX40 agonist ivuxolimab. The receptors derive from an adult with an advanced solid tumor such as melanoma, head and neck, liver or kidney cancer.

The CDR3 DNA reads TGTGCCAGTAGTATAGGCCCAACAACAGGGAGGGATGGCTACACCTTC. Its protein product is CASSIGPTTGRDGYTF. The rearrangement links TRBV19 to TRBJ1-2; D is perhaps TRBD1 (6 bases). The ends were cut back, 1 base at V and 6 bases at J, with 18 bases in the middle. The CDR3 sequence is 16 residues long. Looked up from germline, CDR1 is LNHDA and CDR2 is SQIVND (reference sequence).

This clone was detected only a few times. The gene calls are TRBV27 and TRBJ1-2; TRBD1 might be the D (6 bases). CDR3 length equals 14 residues. Germline CDR1 MNHEY, CDR2 SMNVEV (reference sequence). The ends were cut back, 6 bases at V and 5 bases at J, with 16 bases in the middle. The CDR3 loop is CASRYGGGGYGYTF. The CDR3 DNA sequence: TGTGCCAGCAGATACGGGGGCGGGGGGTATGGCTACACCTTC.

The V and J genes are TRBV27 and TRBJ2-6, with D tentatively TRBD1 or TRBD2 (5 bases each). The CDR3 runs 17 residues. Germline V gives CDR1 MNHEY, CDR2 SMNVEV (reference sequence). Trimming left V 5 bases short and J 4 bases short, with 18 bases between. CDR3 in amino acids: CASSPRGLTSGANVLTF. DNA of the CDR3: TGTGCCAGCAGTCCGAGGGGTCTGACGTCAGGGGCCAACGTCCTGACTTTC.

The chain joins TRBV4-1 to TRBJ2-2, with 9 bases identical to TRBD1. The CDR3 contains 17 residues. V lost 6 bases and J lost 1; bases outside the gene matches: 9. CDR1 and CDR2 from the germline V gene are MGHRA and YSYEKL. In DNA form, the CDR3 reads TGCGCCAGCAGGCCGGGGACAGGGCGAATGAACACCGGGGAGCTGTTTTTT. Translating it yields CASRPGTGRMNTGELFF.

The CDR3 DNA follows: TGTGCCAGCTCACCACAAGCGGGAGGGATTGTCTACGAGCAGTACTTC. This translates into CASSPQAGGIVYEQYF. V and J are TRBV18 and TRBJ2-7; TRBD2 matches at 10 bases. The germline V gene has CDR1 KGHSH and CDR2 LQKENI. CDR3 length equals 16 residues. With V trimmed by 1 base and J by 3 bases, 6 bases remained unmatched.

The rearrangement uses TRBV25-1 and TRBJ1-1; possible D gene TRBD1, 6 bases. V lost 5 bases to trimming and J lost 0 bases, with 10 bases between them. CDR3 size: 14 residues. Per germline, CDR1 MGHDK and CDR2 SYGVNS. CDR3 sequence reads: CASSNQGLNTEAFF. Here the CDR3 DNA reads TGTGCCAGCAGTAATCAGGGGCTGAACACTGAAGCTTTCTTT. The complete variable domain, with remaining parts taken from reference TRBV25-1 and TRBJ1-1, reads EADIYQTPRYLVIGTGKKITLECSQTMGHDKMYWYQQDPGMELHLIHYSYGVNSTEKGDLSSESTVSRIRTEHFPLTLESARPSHTSQYLCASSNQGLNTEAFFGQGTRLTVV.

V and J are TRBV28 and TRBJ2-3, with 10 positions matching TRBD2. Germline CDR1 reads MDHEN; CDR2 reads SYDVKM. The CDR3 spans 17 residues. V lost 6 bases to trimming and J lost 3 bases; unmatched junction nucleotides: 12. CDR3 nucleotide sequence: TGTGCCAGCAGCCGTCCCTTAGCGGGAGGTCCTACAGATACGCAGTATTTT. Translating it yields CASSRPLAGGPTDTQYF.

V usage is TRBV9 and J usage is TRBJ2-3, with 8 bases aligning to TRBD2. The V and J ends lost 4 bases and 3 bases, in that order; junction bases with no gene match: 4. Germline CDR1 reads SGDLS; CDR2 reads YYNGEE. This CDR3 has 14 residues. Here the CDR3 DNA reads TGTGCCAGCAGCTCAGCGGGAGTAACAGATACGCAGTATTTT. Residues: CASSSAGVTDTQYF.

The rearrangement links TRBV4-3 to TRBJ2-1; maybe TRBD1 (6 bases). Germline values: CDR1 LGHNA, CDR2 YSLEER. This CDR3 contains 16 residues. Between the trimmed V and J ends, which lost 2 bases and 3 bases, there was a span of 14 bases. DNA of the CDR3: TGCGCCAGCAGCCAATCGACGAGGGGGAGCTACAATGAGCAGTTCTTC. As protein: CASSQSTRGSYNEQFF.

The rearrangement joins TRBV2 to TRBJ2-5, with D hard to call. The CDR3 totals 12 residues. Germline values: CDR1 SNHLY, CDR2 FYNNEI. Deletions cut 4 bases from V and 9 bases from J, with 12 bases between. The CDR3 coding sequence is TGTGCCAGCAGTGGGGCGCGATTGTCCCAGTACTTC. As protein: CASSGARLSQYF.

The CDR3 protein is CASSLAGATYEQYF. Here the CDR3 DNA reads TGTGCCAGCAGCTTGGCGGGCGCCACCTACGAGCAGTACTTC. This chain joins TRBV4-2 and TRBJ2-7, with TRBD2 as a possible D gene (5 bases). Trimming took off 5 bases at V and 2 bases at J, with 13 bases between the two ends. The V gene's germline CDR1 is LGHNA and CDR2 YNFKEQ. The CDR3 has 14 residues.

The rearrangement uses TRBV28 and TRBJ2-5, with 7 bases aligning to TRBD1. V was clipped by 5 bases and J by 1 base; unmatched bases: 10. The CDR3 loop spans 16 amino acids. Germline values: CDR1 MDHEN, CDR2 SYDVKM. CDR3 amino acids: CASSPTIGTAQETQYF. The CDR3 DNA reads as TGTGCCAGCAGTCCTACCATCGGGACAGCCCAAGAGACCCAGTACTTC.

The V and J genes are TRBV7-2 and TRBJ2-1; 7 bases line up with TRBD1. CDR1 and CDR2 from the germline V gene are SGHTA and FQGNSA. CDR3 size: 15 residues. Unmatched junction bases numbered 2, after V lost 3 bases and J lost 0 bases. CDR3 in amino acids: CASSLTGSSYNEQFF. The CDR3 DNA is TGTGCCAGCAGCTTGACAGGGAGCTCCTACAATGAGCAGTTCTTC.

The gene calls are TRBV7-6 and TRBJ2-2; D is uncertain. The V gene's germline CDR1 is SGHVS and CDR2 FNYEAQ. This CDR3 spans 13 amino acids. Trimming stripped 1 base from V and 5 bases from J, with 5 bases between. CDR3 amino acids: CASSLDETGELFF. As DNA, the CDR3 is TGTGCCAGCAGCTTAGACGAGACCGGGGAGCTGTTTTTT.

The rearrangement uses TRBV11-3 and TRBJ1-1; D not certain. The CDR3 is made up of 17 amino acids. Germline CDR1 is SGHNT and CDR2 is YENEEA. V was shortened by 1 base and J by 0 bases, with 15 bases between the two germline ends. CDR3: CASSLGTSTFMNTEAFF. DNA of the CDR3: TGTGCCAGCAGCTTAGGGACGTCTACCTTCATGAACACTGAAGCTTTCTTT.

The chain employs TRBV18 and TRBJ2-5; no firm D call. The CDR3 loop spans 12 amino acids. Germline CDR1 reads KGHSH; CDR2 reads LQKENI. The germline V and J ends were trimmed by 0 bases and 5 bases, with 4 bases remaining between them. The CDR3 DNA is TGTGCCAGCTCACCACCGGGGGAGACCCAGTACTTC. Protein sequence: CASSPPGETQYF.

The chain recombines TRBV25-1 with TRBJ2-7, with TRBD1 as a possible D gene (5 bases). The CDR3 contains 14 residues. Germline V gene lookup returns CDR1 MGHDK and CDR2 SYGVNS. The V and J ends lost 4 bases and 5 bases respectively, with 15 bases between them. This chain's CDR3 is CASSAYTQDDEQYF. The CDR3, as DNA: TGTGCCAGCAGTGCCTATACACAGGACGACGAGCAGTACTTC.

The chain is built from TRBV7-9 and TRBJ2-5; D not resolved. CDR1 is SEHNR and CDR2 is FQNEAQ in the germline V gene (reference sequence). The CDR3 consists of 16 residues. V dropped 5 bases and J dropped 5 bases, with 21 bases sitting between them. The DNA for the CDR3 is TGTGCCAGCAGCCCCCAACTCTCGGACCAGGTGGAGACCCAGTACTTC. Translated: CASSPQLSDQVETQYF.

The rearrangement joins TRBV2 to TRBJ2-1; D gene uncertain. The CDR3 consists of 15 residues. The germline gives CDR1 SNHLY, CDR2 FYNNEI. With 3 bases removed from V and 2 bases from J, the gap between germline ends came to 11 bases. CDR3 protein: CASSDGVLPYNEQFF. The CDR3 DNA sequence: TGTGCCAGCAGTGATGGCGTTCTCCCCTACAATGAGCAGTTCTTC.

This clone was counted a few times. The CDR3 sequence is CASSQGANYQETQYF. The DNA for the CDR3 is TGCGCCAGCAGCCAGGGCGCGAATTACCAAGAGACCCAGTACTTC. This chain joins TRBV4-3 and TRBJ2-5; no clear D gene. Trimming removed 3 bases at V and 0 bases at J, with 11 bases between. Per germline, CDR1 LGHNA and CDR2 YSLEER. The CDR3 consists of 15 residues.

The chain employs TRBV2 and TRBJ2-5, with TRBD2 as a possible D gene (7 bases). The germline V gene has CDR1 SNHLY and CDR2 FYNNEI. Trimming removed 4 bases from V and 4 bases from J, with 10 bases in between. This CDR3 comprises 13 residues. This chain's CDR3 is CASSVRGGETQYF. Written as DNA, the CDR3 is TGTGCCAGCAGTGTGAGGGGGGGAGAGACCCAGTACTTC.

The V call is TRBV27, the J call TRBJ2-2; 13 bases fit TRBD2. With V trimmed by 2 bases and J by 4 bases, 7 bases remained unmatched. Germline V gene lookup returns CDR1 MNHEY and CDR2 SMNVEV (reference sequence). The length of the CDR3 is 18 residues. The CDR3 protein is CASSLGGLAGIFTGELFF. The CDR3 nucleotides are TGTGCCAGCAGTTTAGGGGGACTAGCGGGAATTTTCACCGGGGAGCTGTTTTTT.

This sequence joins TRBV28 and TRBJ2-7; 8 bases are a match to TRBD2. In germline, CDR1 is MDHEN, CDR2 SYDVKM. The CDR3 is 13 amino acids. V lost 5 bases, J lost 1 base, and 1 base stayed unmatched. The CDR3, as DNA: TGTGCCAGCAGTGGGACTAGATCCTACGAGCAGTACTTC. Its translation: CASSGTRSYEQYF. The full variable domain, rest sourced from reference TRBV28 and TRBJ2-7, is DVKVTQSSRYLVKRTGEKVFLECVQDMDHENMFWYRQDPGLGLRLIYFSYDVKMKEKGDIPEGYSVSREKKERFSLILESASTNQTSMYLCASSGTRSYEQYFGPGTRLTVT.

The CDR3: CASSQNGGDTQYF. CDR3 DNA sequence: TGTGCCAGCAGCCAAAACGGAGGAGATACGCAGTATTTT. V and J are TRBV14 and TRBJ2-3, with D maybe TRBD2 (5 bases). The germline V and J ends were trimmed by 2 bases and 5 bases, with 8 bases remaining between them. CDR1 SGHDN and CDR2 FVKESK come from the germline V gene. The CDR3 has 13 residues.

The chain carries TRBV6-5 and TRBJ2-7, with D possibly matching TRBD1 (5 bases). Per germline, CDR1 MNHEY and CDR2 SVGAGI. The V and J ends lost 7 bases and 7 bases respectively, with 20 bases between them. The CDR3 extends over 14 amino acids. The CDR3 sequence is CASTFNNDSPEQYF. The CDR3 coding sequence is TGTGCCAGCACCTTCAACAACGACAGTCCTGAGCAGTACTTC.

The chain combines TRBV7-8 with TRBJ1-1; D perhaps matches TRBD1 (6 bases). The CDR3 extends over 14 amino acids. The ends were cut back, 5 bases at V and 9 bases at J, with 19 bases in the middle. CDR1 and CDR2 from the germline V gene are SGHVS and FQNEAQ. In nucleotides, the CDR3 is TGTGCCAGCAGCCTCTGGGGTGAGGGGGAACAAGCTTTCTTT. This encodes CASSLWGEGEQAFF.

Comments on this clone: The junction departs from the called germline gene at one end, perhaps through a read error. CDR3 amino acids: CASSRRENTEAFF. The CDR3, as DNA: TGTGCTAGCAGTCGTCGGGAAAACACTGAAGCTTTCTTT. The V call is TRBV7-7, the J call TRBJ1-1; D gene uncertain. The V gene's germline CDR1 is SSHAT and CDR2 FNYEAQ (reference sequence). CDR3 length: 13 amino acids.

This clone was recorded only once. This chain's CDR3 is CASSSSSGRGQPQHF. In DNA, the CDR3 is TGTGCCAGCAGCTCTTCGTCCGGTCGGGGTCAGCCCCAGCATTTT. The V gene is TRBV7-9, the J gene TRBJ1-5; D ambiguous. Trimming left V 4 bases short and J 6 bases short, with 16 bases between. This CDR3 is 15 amino acids long. CDR1 is SEHNR, CDR2 FQNEAQ, per germline (reference sequence).

The V call is TRBV5-4, the J call TRBJ2-1; 10 bases fit TRBD2. Trimming at V came to 1 base and at J to 4 bases, leaving 2 bases not matched to a gene. This CDR3 comprises 15 residues. The V gene's germline CDR1 is SGHNT and CDR2 YYREEE (reference sequence). The CDR3 DNA reads as TGTGCCAGCAGCTTGCTAGCGGGAGCTTACAATGAGCAGTTCTTC. This gives the protein CASSLLAGAYNEQFF.

V and J are TRBV28 and TRBJ1-1; unclear D gene. V was pared by 3 bases and J by 1 base, with 15 bases between. The CDR3 runs to 16 residues. The germline V gene encodes CDR1 MDHEN and CDR2 SYDVKM. CDR3 sequence reads: CASSFGGRKKNTEAFF. The CDR3 DNA sequence: TGTGCCAGCAGTTTTGGTGGGCGGAAGAAGAACACTGAAGCTTTCTTT. The full variable domain, with the rest looked up from reference TRBV28 and TRBJ1-1, is DVKVTQSSRYLVKRTGEKVFLECVQDMDHENMFWYRQDPGLGLRLIYFSYDVKMKEKGDIPEGYSVSREKKERFSLILESASTNQTSMYLCASSFGGRKKNTEAFFGQGTRLTVV.

This chain connects TRBV4-3 to TRBJ2-1, with D possibly matching TRBD2 (6 bases). Between the trimmed V and J ends, which lost 0 bases and 5 bases, there was a span of 23 bases. This CDR3 is 19 amino acids long. Per germline, CDR1 LGHNA and CDR2 YSLEER. The CDR3 sequence is CASSQDVSKWRDLNNEQFF. As DNA, the CDR3 is TGCGCCAGCAGCCAAGATGTTTCGAAATGGCGGGACCTAAACAATGAGCAGTTCTTC.

The genes are TRBV30 and TRBJ2-3; D call uncertain. Germline V lookup: CDR1 GTSNPN, CDR2 SVGIG (reference sequence). The CDR3 extends over 14 amino acids. V was trimmed by 7 bases and J by 1 base, leaving 15 bases between them. CDR3 bases: TGTGCCTTACGGCAGTCTGGTGGCACAGATACGCAGTATTTT. Amino acids: CALRQSGGTDTQYF.